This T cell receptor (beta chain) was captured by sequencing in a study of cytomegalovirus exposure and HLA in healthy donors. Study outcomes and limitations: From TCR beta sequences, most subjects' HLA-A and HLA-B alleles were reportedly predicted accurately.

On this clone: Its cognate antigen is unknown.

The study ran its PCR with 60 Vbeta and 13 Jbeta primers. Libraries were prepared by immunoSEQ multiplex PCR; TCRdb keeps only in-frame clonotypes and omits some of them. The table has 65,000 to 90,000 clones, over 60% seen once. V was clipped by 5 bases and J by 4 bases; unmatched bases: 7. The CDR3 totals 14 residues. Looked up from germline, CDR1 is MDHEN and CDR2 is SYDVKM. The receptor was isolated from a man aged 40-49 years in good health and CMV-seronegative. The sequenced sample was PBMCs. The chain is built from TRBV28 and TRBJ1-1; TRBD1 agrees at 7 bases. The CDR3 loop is CASSPHGTATEAFF. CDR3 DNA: TGTGCCAGCAGTCCCCACGGGACAGCCACTGAAGCTTTCTTT.